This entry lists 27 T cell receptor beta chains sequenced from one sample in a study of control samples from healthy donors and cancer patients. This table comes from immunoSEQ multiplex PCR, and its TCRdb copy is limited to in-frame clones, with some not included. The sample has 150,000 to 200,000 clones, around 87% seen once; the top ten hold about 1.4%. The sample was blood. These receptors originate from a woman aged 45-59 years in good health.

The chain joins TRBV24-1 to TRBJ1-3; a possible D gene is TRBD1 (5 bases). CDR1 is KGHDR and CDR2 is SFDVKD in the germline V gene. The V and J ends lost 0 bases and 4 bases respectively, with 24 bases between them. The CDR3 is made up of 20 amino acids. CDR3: CATSDLHRLERSLWGNTIYF. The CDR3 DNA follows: TGTGCCACCAGTGATTTGCACAGGTTGGAGAGATCCCTCTGGGGAAACACCATATATTTT.

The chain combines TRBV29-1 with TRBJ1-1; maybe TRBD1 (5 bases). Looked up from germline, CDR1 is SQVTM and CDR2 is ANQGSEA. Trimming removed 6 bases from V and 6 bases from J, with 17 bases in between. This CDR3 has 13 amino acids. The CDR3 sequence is CSVHPGPGAEAFF. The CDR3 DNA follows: TGCAGCGTCCATCCGGGGCCCGGGGCTGAAGCTTTCTTT.

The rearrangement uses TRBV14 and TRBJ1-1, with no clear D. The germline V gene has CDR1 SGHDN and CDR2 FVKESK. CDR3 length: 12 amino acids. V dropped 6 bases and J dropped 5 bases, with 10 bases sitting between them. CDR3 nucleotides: TGTGCCAGCAGTCTGTGGGGAACTGAAGCTTTCTTT. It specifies CASSLWGTEAFF.

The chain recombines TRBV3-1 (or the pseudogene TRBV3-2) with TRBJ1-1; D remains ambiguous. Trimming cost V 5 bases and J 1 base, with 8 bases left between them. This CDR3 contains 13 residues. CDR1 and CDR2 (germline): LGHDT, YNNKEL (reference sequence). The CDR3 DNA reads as TGTGCCAGCAGCACCTTGGGGAACACTGAAGCTTTCTTT. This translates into CASSTLGNTEAFF.

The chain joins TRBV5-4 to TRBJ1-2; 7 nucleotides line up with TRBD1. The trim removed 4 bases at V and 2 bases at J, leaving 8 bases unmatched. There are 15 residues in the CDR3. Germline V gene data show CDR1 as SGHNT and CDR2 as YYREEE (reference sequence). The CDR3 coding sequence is TGTGCCAGCAGCCCCAGGACAGGCCCGAACTATGGCTACACCTTC. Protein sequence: CASSPRTGPNYGYTF.

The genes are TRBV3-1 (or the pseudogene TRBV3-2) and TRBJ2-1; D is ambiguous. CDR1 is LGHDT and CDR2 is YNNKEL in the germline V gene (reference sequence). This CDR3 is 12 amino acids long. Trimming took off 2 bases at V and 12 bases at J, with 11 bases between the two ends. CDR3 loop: CASSQQTMGQFF. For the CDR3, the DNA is TGTGCCAGCAGCCAACAAACCATGGGGCAGTTCTTC.

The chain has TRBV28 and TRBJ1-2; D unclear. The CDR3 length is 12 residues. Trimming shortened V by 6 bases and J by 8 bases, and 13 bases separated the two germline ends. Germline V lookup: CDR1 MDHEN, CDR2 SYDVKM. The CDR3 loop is CASRLPAGGYTF. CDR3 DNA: TGTGCCAGCAGACTCCCCGCTGGAGGCTACACCTTC.

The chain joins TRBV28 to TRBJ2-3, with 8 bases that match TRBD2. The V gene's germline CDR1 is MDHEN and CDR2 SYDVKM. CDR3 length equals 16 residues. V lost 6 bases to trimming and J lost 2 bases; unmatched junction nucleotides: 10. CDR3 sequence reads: CASSTPSGSNTDTQYF. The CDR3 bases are TGTGCCAGCAGCACCCCTAGCGGGTCAAACACAGATACGCAGTATTTT. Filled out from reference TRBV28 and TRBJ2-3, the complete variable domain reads DVKVTQSSRYLVKRTGEKVFLECVQDMDHENMFWYRQDPGLGLRLIYFSYDVKMKEKGDIPEGYSVSREKKERFSLILESASTNQTSMYLCASSTPSGSNTDTQYFGPGTRLTVL.

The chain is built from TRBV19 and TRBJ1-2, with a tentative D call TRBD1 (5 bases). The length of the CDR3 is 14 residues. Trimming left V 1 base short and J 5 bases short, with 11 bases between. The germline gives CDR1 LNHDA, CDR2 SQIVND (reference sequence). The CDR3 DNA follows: TGTGCCAGTAGTATAGGAGACAGACCTTATGGCTACACCTTC. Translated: CASSIGDRPYGYTF.

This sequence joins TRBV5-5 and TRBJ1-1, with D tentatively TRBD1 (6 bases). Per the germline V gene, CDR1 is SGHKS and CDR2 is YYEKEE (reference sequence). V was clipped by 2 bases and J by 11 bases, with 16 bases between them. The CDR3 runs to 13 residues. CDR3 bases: TGTGCCAGCAGCTTCGACACAGGGCGAATGGCTTTCTTT. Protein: CASSFDTGRMAFF.

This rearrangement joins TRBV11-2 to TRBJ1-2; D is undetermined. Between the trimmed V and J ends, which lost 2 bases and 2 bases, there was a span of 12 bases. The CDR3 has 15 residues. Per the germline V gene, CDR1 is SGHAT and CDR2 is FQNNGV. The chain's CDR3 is CASSLRGWGNYGYTF. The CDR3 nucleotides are TGTGCCAGCAGCTTACGGGGTTGGGGAAACTATGGCTACACCTTC.

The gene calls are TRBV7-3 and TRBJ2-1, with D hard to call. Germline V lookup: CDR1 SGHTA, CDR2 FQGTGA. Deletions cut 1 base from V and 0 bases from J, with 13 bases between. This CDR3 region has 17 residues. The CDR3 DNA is TGTGCCAGCAGCTTAAGGCCACCCTTAGGCTCCTACAATGAGCAGTTCTTC. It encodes CASSLRPPLGSYNEQFF.

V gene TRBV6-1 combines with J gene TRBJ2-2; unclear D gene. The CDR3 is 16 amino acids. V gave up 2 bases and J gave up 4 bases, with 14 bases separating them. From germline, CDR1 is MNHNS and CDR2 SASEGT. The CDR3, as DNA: TGTGCCAGCAGTGAACAAGGCCCTCGAGTCACCGGGGAGCTGTTTTTT. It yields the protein CASSEQGPRVTGELFF.

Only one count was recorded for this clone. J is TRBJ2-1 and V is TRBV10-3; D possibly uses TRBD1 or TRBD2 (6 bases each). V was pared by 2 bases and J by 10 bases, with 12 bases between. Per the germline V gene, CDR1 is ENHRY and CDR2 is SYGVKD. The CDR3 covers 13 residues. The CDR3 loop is CAISEPRGREQFF. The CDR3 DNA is TGTGCCATCAGTGAGCCTAGGGGGAGGGAGCAGTTCTTC.

The CDR3 loop is CASSLGGQGSGELFF. In DNA, the CDR3 is TGTGCCAGCAGCCTAGGGGGACAGGGGTCCGGGGAGCTGTTTTTT. The chain links TRBV3-1 (or the pseudogene TRBV3-2) to TRBJ2-2; 10 bases align to TRBD1. The J segment lost 6 bases and the V segment lost 4 bases, leaving 5 bases of the junction unmatched. Per germline, CDR1 LGHDT and CDR2 YNNKEL (reference sequence). The CDR3 sequence is 15 residues long.

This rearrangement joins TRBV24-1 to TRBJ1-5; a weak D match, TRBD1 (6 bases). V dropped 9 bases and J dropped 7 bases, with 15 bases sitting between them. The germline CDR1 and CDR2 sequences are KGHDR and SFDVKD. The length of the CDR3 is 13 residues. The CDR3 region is CATGGAVRQPQHF. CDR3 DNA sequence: TGTGCCACCGGGGGGGCTGTACGACAGCCCCAGCATTTT.

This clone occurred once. This chain's CDR3 is CASSLEERNTIYF. The CDR3 DNA follows: TGCGCCAGCAGCTTGGAAGAGAGAAACACCATATATTTT. The chain joins TRBV5-1 to TRBJ1-3; unclear D gene. Germline CDR1 and CDR2: SGHRS and YFSETQ. V gave up 0 bases and J gave up 5 bases, with 6 bases separating them. The CDR3 has 13 amino acids.

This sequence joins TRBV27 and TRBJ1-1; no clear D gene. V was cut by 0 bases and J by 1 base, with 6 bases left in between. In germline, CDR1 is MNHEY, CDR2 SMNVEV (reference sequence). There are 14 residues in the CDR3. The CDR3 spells CASSLSRANTEAFF. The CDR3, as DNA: TGTGCCAGCAGTTTATCGCGAGCGAACACTGAAGCTTTCTTT.

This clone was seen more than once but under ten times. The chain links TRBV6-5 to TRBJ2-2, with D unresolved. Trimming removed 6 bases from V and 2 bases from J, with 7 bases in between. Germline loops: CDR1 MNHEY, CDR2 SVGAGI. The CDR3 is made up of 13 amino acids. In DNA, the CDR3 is TGTGCCAGCAGGTGGGGTAACACCGGGGAGCTGTTTTTT. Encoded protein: CASRWGNTGELFF.

As DNA, the CDR3 is TGTGCCAGCAGCAGCTACCGGACAGGGTTGAGGCAGCCCCAGCATTTT. As protein: CASSSYRTGLRQPQHF. V is TRBV7-3 and J is TRBJ1-5; 8 nucleotides align to TRBD1. Trimming cost V 5 bases and J 7 bases; bases outside gene matches: 13. CDR3 length: 16 amino acids. Per the germline V gene, CDR1 is SGHTA and CDR2 is FQGTGA.

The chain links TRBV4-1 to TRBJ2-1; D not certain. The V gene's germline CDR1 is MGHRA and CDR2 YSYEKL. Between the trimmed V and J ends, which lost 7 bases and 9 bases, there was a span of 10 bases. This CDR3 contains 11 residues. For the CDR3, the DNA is TGCGCCAGCACCTCGGCAGGTGAGCAGTTCTTC. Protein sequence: CASTSAGEQFF.

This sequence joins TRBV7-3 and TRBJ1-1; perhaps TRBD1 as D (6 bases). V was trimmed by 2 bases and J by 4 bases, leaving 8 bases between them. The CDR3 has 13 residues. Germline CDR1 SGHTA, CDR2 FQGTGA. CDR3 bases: TGTGCCAGCAGCTTAGGACAGTCCACTGAAGCTTTCTTT. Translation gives CASSLGQSTEAFF.

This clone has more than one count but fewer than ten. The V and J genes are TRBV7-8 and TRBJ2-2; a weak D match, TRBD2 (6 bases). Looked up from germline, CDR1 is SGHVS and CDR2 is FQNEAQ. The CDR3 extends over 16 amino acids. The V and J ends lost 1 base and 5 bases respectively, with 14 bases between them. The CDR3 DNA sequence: TGTGCCAGCAGCTTAGTAGGAGGGGTAGGGACCGGGGAGCTGTTTTTT. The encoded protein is CASSLVGGVGTGELFF.

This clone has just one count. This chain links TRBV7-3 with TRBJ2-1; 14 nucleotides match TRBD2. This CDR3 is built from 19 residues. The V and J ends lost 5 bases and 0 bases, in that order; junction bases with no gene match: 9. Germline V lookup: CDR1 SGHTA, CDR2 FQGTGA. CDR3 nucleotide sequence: TGTGCCAGCAGCCCGGTGGGACTAGCGGGAGCCAGCTCCTACAATGAGCAGTTCTTC. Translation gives CASSPVGLAGASSYNEQFF.

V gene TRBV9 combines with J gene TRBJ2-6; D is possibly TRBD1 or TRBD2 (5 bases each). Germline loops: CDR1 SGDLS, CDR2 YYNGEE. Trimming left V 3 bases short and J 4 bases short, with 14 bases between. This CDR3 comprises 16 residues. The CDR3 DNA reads TGTGCCAGCAGCGCCCGCTCAGGGACGGGGGCCAACGTCCTGACTTTC. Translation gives CASSARSGTGANVLTF.

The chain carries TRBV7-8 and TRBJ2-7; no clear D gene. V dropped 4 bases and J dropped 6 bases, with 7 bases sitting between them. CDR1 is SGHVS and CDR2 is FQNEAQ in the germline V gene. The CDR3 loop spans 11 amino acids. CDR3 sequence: CASSSGGEQYF. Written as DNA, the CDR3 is TGTGCCAGCAGCTCGGGTGGCGAGCAGTACTTC.

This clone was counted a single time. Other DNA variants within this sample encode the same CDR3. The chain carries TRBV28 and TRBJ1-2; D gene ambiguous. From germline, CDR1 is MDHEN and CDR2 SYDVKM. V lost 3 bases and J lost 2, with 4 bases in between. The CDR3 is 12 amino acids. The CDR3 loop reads CASSLQNYGYTF. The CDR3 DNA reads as TGTGCCAGCAGTTTGCAGAACTATGGCTACACCTTC.